What follows is one T cell receptor beta chain and its context. These data are taken from a study of T cells in women clearing cervical HPV infection. On the study more broadly: For cases, blood was sampled a median about 140 days after lesion detection, interquartile range roughly 80 to 220 days.

Clones were read by immunoSEQ multiplex PCR, and TCRdb kept only the in-frame ones, dropping some. The sample table includes 30,000 to 35,000 clones. Sequenced: blood buffy coat. The source is a woman between 18 and 70 years old with a cervical HPV16 infection that either progressed to CIN3+ or cleared (not recorded which).

The CDR3 bases that were read are TGCAGCGTTTTGTTACCCAACTACACC. It codes for CSVLLPNYT. The entire CDR3 reads CSVLLPNYTIYF. This chain links TRBV29-1 with TRBJ1-3; D gene ambiguous. The observed sequence ends 3 residues before the CDR3 terminus, with the missing tail filled in from the germline J gene. The CDR3 has 12 residues. The germline V and J ends were trimmed by 5 bases and 8 bases, with 13 bases remaining between them. In germline, CDR1 is SQVTM, CDR2 ANQGSEA.